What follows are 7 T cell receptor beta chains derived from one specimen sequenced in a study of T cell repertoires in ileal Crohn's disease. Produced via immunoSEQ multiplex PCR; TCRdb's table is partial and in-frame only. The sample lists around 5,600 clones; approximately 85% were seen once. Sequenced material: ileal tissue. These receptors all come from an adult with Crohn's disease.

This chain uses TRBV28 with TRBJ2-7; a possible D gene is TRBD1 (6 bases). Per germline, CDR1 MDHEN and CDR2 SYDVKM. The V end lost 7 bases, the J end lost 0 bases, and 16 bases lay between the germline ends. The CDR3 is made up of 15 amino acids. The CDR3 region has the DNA TGTGCCAGCAATTGGGGGCCAGGGGACTCCTACGAGCAGTACTTC. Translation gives CASNWGPGDSYEQYF.

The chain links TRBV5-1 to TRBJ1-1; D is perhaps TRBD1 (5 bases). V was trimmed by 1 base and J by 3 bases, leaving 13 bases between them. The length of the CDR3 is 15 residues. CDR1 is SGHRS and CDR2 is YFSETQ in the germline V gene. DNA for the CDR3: TGCGCCAGCAGCTTGCAGGGTTTGGAAGACACTGAAGCTTTCTTT. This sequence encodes CASSLQGLEDTEAFF.

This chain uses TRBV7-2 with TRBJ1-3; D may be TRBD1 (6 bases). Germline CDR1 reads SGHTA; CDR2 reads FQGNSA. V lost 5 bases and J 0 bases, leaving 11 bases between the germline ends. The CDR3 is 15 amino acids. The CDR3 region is CASSIDRSSGNTIYF. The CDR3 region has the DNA TGTGCCAGCAGCATCGACAGGAGCTCTGGAAACACCATATATTTT.

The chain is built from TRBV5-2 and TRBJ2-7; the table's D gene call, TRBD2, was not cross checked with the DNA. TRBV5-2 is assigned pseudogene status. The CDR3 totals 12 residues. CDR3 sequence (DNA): TGTGCCAGCAGCTTGCGGGGATCCGAGCAGTACTTC. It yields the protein CASSLRGSEQYF.

This CDR3 is CASSPGLAANTGELFF. CDR3 sequence (DNA): TGTGCCAGCAGCCCTGGACTAGCGGCGAACACCGGGGAGCTGTTTTTT. The chain carries TRBV5-5 and TRBJ2-2; the match to TRBD2 covers 10 bases. The germline V gene encodes CDR1 SGHKS and CDR2 YYEKEE (reference sequence). The CDR3 has 16 amino acids. With V trimmed by 4 bases and J by 0 bases, 3 bases remained unmatched.

CDR3 loop: CASSQGYSADTQYF. The CDR3 bases are TGTGCCAGCAGCCAAGGATATTCGGCGGATACGCAGTATTTT. The chain links TRBV4-2 to TRBJ2-3; D is ambiguous. Germline CDR1 and CDR2: LGHNA and YNFKEQ. V dropped 1 base and J dropped 6 bases, with 11 bases sitting between them. This CDR3 spans 14 amino acids.

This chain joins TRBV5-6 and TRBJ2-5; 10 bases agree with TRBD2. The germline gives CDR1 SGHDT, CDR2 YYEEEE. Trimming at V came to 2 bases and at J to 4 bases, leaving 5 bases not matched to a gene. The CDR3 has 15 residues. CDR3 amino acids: CASSFMASGGETQYF. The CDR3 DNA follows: TGTGCCAGCAGCTTCATGGCTAGCGGGGGAGAGACCCAGTACTTC.